A selection of T cell receptor beta chains follows, all from one sample in a study of T-cell reconstitution after alpha-beta-depleted transplantation in children. TCRdb redid the calling of the PCR reads with MiXCR, one entry per CDR3 protein. The data show under 300,000 distinct CDR3 sequences, with roughly 11% seen just once and 20% to 30% held by the top ten. The sample in question was peripheral blood, obtained 180 days after TCRalphabeta/CD19-depleted stem cell transplant. These receptor sequences come from a male patient between 2 and 15 years old who had a stem cell transplant for chronic granulomatous disease, so the T cells may come from the graft donor. CDR3s include the opening cysteine and the closing phenylalanine or tryptophan.

TRBV15	TRBJ1-1	CATSTYKPRTEEAFF
TRBV7-2	TRBJ2-1	CASSLSEQYLEQFF
TRBV12-3/TRBV12-4	TRBJ2-5	CASRAGTSVGETQYF
TRBV9	TRBJ2-1	CASSVDRTNEQFF
TRBV5-1	TRBJ2-7	CASSLRLADSSYEQYF
TRBV20-1	TRBJ1-1	CCARDPRVANTEAFF
TRBV7-2	TRBJ1-1	CASSSPRAMNTEAFF
TRBV20-1	TRBJ2-4	CSARVRSAQQTF
TRBV7-2	TRBJ2-1	CASSQVVGRTYNEQFF
TRBV10-3	TRBJ1-1	CAISESKVQGEAFF
TRBV20-1	TRBJ2-1	CSARGYFSYNEQFF
TRBV20-1	TRBJ1-1	CSASLDRGSRNTEAFF
TRBV23-1	TRBJ1-2	CASGHRGSSGYTF
TRBV20-1	TRBJ2-1	CSAGVGFSYNEQFF
TRBV19	TRBJ2-3	CASSSRSWADTQYF
TRBV11-2	TRBJ2-2	CASSPLRGVGDTGELFF
TRBV29-1	TRBJ2-7	CSVVSGNSYEQYF
TRBV19	TRBJ2-2	CASSTPGPANTGELFF
TRBV4-2	TRBJ2-5	CASSQISGLAQETQYF
TRBV7-9	TRBJ1-5	CASSSDYQPQHF
TRBV20-1	TRBJ2-7	CSAGADRAYEQYF
TRBV6-2/TRBV6-3	TRBJ2-7	CASSYSVRGSYEQYF
TRBV20-1	TRBJ2-5	CSAIREGLETQYF
TRBV29-1	TRBJ2-1	CSVGAGRSEQFF
TRBV20-1	TRBJ2-3	CSATGLMASRDTQYF
TRBV5-1	TRBJ1-6	CASSFLEAENSPLHF
TRBV29-1	TRBJ1-1	CSVEDKPRAFF
TRBV20-1	TRBJ2-7	CSASATVAYEQYF
TRBV4-2	TRBJ2-5	CASSLAFQETQYF
TRBV7-2	TRBJ2-3	CASRYGGAGTDTQYF
TRBV10-3	TRBJ1-2	CAISEGTDYGYTF
TRBV30	TRBJ2-3	CAWRRGAKKYTDTQYF
TRBV5-6	TRBJ1-1	CASSGDGVNTEAFF
TRBV7-3	TRBJ1-1	CASSSGQGKSEAFF
TRBV2	TRBJ2-1	CASSEGHPGTSALSEQFF
TRBV20-1	TRBJ1-3	CSARGDGDGNTIYF
TRBV6-1	TRBJ2-7	CASRTSGDAYEQYF
TRBV3-1	TRBJ2-4	CASSFKPGLVTKNIQYF
TRBV5-1	TRBJ2-3	CASSTAGADTQYF
TRBV14	TRBJ2-5	CASSQDIRTSGSFSRETQYF
TRBV30	TRBJ2-1	CAWSFRLTGANNEQFF
TRBV25-1	TRBJ2-7	CASSPGDAYEQYF
TRBV29-1	TRBJ2-7	CSAVVARQLYEQYF
TRBV20-1	TRBJ1-2	CSASVGTGALGYTF
TRBV12-3/TRBV12-4	TRBJ2-7	CASSFGQGARYEQYF
TRBV12-3/TRBV12-4	TRBJ1-2	CASSLFANSYTF
TRBV20-1	TRBJ2-5	CSARGTGQETQYF
TRBV10-2	TRBJ1-1	CASRGVVGDGSTEAFF
TRBV12-3/TRBV12-4	TRBJ2-1	CASSLRLSGNEQFF
TRBV9	TRBJ2-3	CASSVLAQGNTDTQYF
TRBV20-1	TRBJ2-3	CSASDRSGGYGDTQYF
TRBV12-3/TRBV12-4	TRBJ2-7	CASSFMGSYEQYF
TRBV5-6	TRBJ2-7	CASSLSLAYEQYF
TRBV21-1	TRBJ1-6	CASSKRRGCPLHF
TRBV5-6	TRBJ2-3	CASSSKTGQYTDTQYF